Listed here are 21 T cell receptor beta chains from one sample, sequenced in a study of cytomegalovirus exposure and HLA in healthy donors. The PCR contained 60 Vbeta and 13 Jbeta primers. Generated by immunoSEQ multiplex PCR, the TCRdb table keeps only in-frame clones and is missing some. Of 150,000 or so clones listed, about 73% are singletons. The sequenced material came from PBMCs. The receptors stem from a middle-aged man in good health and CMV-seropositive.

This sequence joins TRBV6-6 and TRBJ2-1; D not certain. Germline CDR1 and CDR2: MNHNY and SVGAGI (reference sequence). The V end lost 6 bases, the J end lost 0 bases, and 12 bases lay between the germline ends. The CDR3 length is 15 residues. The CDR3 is CASSPALFSYNEQFF. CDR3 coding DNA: TGTGCCAGCAGCCCAGCGTTGTTCTCCTACAATGAGCAGTTCTTC.

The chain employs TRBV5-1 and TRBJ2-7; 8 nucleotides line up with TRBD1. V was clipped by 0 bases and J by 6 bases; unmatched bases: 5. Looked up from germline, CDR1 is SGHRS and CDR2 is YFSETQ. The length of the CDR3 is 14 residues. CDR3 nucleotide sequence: TGCGCCAGCAGCTTGGTTCAGGGGGCGAGCGAGCAGTACTTC. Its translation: CASSLVQGASEQYF.

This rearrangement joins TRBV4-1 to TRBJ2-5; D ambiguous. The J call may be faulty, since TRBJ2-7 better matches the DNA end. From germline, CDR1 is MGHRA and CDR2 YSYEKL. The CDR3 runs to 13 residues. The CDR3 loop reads CASSQDYPYEQYF. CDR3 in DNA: TGCGCCAGCAGCCAAGACTACCCCTACGAGCAGTACTTC.

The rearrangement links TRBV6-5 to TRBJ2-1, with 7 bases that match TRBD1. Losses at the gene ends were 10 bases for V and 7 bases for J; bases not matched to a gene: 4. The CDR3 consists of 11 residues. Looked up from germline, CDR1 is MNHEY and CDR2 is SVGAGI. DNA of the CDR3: TGTGCCACCGCGGACAGGAATGAGCAGTTCTTC. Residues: CATADRNEQFF.

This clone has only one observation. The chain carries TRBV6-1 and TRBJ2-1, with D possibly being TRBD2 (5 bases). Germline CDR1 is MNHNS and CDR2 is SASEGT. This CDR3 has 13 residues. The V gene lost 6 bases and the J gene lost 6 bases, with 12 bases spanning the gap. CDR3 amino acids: CASRATILNEQFF. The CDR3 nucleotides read TGTGCCAGCAGGGCGACTATACTCAATGAGCAGTTCTTC.

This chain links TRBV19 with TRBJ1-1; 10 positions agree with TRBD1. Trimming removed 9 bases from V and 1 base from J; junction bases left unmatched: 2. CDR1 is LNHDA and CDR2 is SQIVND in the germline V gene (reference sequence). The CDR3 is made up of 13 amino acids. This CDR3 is CASRDRGNTEAFF. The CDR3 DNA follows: TGTGCCAGCAGGGACAGGGGGAACACTGAAGCTTTCTTT.

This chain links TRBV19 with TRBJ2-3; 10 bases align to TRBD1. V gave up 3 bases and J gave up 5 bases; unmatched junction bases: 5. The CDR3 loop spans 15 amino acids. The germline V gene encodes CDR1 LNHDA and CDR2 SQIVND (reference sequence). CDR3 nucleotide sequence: TGTGCCAGTAGTATGAGGGACAGGGGCCAAGATACGCAGTATTTT. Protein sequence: CASSMRDRGQDTQYF.

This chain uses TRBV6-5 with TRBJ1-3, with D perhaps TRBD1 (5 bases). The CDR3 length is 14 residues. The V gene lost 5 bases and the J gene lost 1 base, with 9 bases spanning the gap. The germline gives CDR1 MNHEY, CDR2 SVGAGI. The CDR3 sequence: CASSVQESGNTIYF. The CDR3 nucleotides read TGTGCCAGCAGTGTACAGGAATCTGGAAACACCATATATTTT.

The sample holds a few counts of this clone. In DNA form, the CDR3 reads TGTGCCAGCAGCATGGGACAGGTAGAGACCCAGTACTTC. Translation: CASSMGQVETQYF. This chain uses TRBV5-4 with TRBJ2-5, with 8 nucleotides matching TRBD1. The CDR3 totals 13 residues. CDR1 and CDR2 from the germline V gene are SGHNT and YYREEE (reference sequence). Trimming removed 4 bases from V and 4 bases from J; junction bases left unmatched: 3. Variable domain in full (rest from reference TRBV5-4 and TRBJ2-5): ETGVTQSPTHLIKTRGQQVTLRCSSQSGHNTVSWYQQALGQGPQFIFQYYREEENGRGNFPPRFSGLQFPNYSSELNVNALELDDSALYLCASSMGQVETQYFGPGTRLLVL.

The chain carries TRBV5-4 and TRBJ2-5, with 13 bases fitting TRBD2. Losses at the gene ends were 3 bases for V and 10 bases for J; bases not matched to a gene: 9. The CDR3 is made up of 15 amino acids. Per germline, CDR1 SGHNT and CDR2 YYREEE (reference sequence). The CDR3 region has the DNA TGTGCCAGCAGCTATCGGACTAGCGGGAGTGTGGGCCAGTACTTC. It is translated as CASSYRTSGSVGQYF.

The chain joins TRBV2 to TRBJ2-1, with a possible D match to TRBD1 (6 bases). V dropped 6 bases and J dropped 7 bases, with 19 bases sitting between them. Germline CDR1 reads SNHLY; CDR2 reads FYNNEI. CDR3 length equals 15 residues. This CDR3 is CASSRGGEGWNEQFF. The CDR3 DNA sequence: TGTGCCAGCAGCAGGGGTGGGGAAGGTTGGAATGAGCAGTTCTTC. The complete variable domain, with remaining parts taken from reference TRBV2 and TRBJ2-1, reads EPEVTQTPSHQVTQMGQEVILRCVPISNHLYFYWYRQILGQKVEFLVSFYNNEISEKSEIFDDQFSVERPDGSNFTLKIRSTKLEDSAMYFCASSRGGEGWNEQFFGPGTRLTVL.

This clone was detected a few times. The CDR3 coding sequence is TGCGCCGGGTCATTGTCTAGCGGCCGTTCCTACAATGAGCAGTTCTTC. Its translation is CAGSLSSGRSYNEQFF. The rearrangement joins TRBV5-1 to TRBJ2-1, with 7 nucleotides matching TRBD2. The CDR3 extends over 16 amino acids. Trimming removed 10 bases from V and 1 base from J; junction bases left unmatched: 14. The germline gives CDR1 SGHRS, CDR2 YFSETQ. Complete variable domain (other parts from reference TRBV5-1 and TRBJ2-1): KAGVTQTPRYLIKTRGQQVTLSCSPISGHRSVSWYQQTPGQGLQFLFEYFSETQRNKGNFPGRFSGRQFSNSRSEMNVSTLELGDSALYLCAGSLSSGRSYNEQFFGPGTRLTVL.

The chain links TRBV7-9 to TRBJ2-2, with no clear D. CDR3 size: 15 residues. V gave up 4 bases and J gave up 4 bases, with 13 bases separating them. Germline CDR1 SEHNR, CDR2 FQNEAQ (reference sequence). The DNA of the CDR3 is TGTGCCAGCAGCTCGAATAGTCTTCCCACCGGGGAGCTGTTTTTT. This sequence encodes CASSSNSLPTGELFF.

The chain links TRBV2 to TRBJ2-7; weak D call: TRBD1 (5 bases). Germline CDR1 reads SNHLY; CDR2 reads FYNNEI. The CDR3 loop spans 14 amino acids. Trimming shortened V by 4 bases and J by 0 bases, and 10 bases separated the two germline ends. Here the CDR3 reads CASSGTFVSYEQYF. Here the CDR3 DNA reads TGTGCCAGCAGTGGGACATTTGTCTCCTACGAGCAGTACTTC.

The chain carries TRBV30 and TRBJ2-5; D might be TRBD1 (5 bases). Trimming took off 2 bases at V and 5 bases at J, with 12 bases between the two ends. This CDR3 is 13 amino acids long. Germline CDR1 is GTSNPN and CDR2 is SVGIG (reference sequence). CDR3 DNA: TGTGCCTGGAGTTTCAGGGCTTGGGAGACCCAGTACTTC. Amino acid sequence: CAWSFRAWETQYF.

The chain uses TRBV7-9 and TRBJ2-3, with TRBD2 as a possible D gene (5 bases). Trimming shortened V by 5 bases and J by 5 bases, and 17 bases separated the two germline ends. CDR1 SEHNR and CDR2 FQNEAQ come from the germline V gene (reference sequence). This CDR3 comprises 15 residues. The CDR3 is CASSHRDLSIDTQYF. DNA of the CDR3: TGTGCCAGCAGCCACCGGGATCTTTCGATAGATACGCAGTATTTT.

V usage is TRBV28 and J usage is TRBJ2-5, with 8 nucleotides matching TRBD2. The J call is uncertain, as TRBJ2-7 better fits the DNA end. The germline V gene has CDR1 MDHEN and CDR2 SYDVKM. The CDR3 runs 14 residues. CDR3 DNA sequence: TGTGCCAGCACTTTCAGCGGGAGTAGCTACGAGCAGTACTTC. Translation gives CASTFSGSSYEQYF.

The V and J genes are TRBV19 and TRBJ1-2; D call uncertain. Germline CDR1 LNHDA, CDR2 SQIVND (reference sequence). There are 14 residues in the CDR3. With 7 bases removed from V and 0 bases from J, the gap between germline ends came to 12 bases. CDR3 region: CASKESRPNYGYTF. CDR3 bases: TGTGCCAGTAAGGAGTCCAGACCTAACTATGGCTACACCTTC.

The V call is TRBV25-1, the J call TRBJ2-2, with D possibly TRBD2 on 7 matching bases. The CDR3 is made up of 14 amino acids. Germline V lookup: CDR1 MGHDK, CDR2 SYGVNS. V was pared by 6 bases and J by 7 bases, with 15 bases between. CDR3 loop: CASRKGGSGGELFF. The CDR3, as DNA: TGTGCCAGCAGAAAGGGGGGGTCCGGCGGGGAGCTGTTTTTT.

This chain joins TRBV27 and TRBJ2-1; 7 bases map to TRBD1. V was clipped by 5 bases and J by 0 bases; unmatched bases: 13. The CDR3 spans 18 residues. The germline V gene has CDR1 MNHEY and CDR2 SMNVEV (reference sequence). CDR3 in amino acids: CASSPSDLSGGSYNEQFF. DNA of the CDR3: TGTGCCAGCAGTCCCTCCGACCTCTCAGGGGGCTCCTACAATGAGCAGTTCTTC.

In DNA form, the CDR3 reads TGTGCCAGCAGCTTTGGAGGGGATGTTGAAAAACTGTTTTTT. Translated: CASSFGGDVEKLFF. The genes are TRBV11-2 and TRBJ1-4, with D tentatively TRBD1 (5 bases). Germline CDR1 reads SGHAT; CDR2 reads FQNNGV. The CDR3 totals 14 residues. V dropped 3 bases and J dropped 7 bases, with 12 bases sitting between them.